This T cell receptor beta chain was profiled in a study of cytomegalovirus exposure and HLA in healthy donors. Study information: Roughly 179 million T cells yielded some 100 million unique TCR beta sequences, as an earlier analysis found.

Concerning this clone itself: What it binds is unknown.

General observations from the study: The authors reported that TCR beta sequences could predict HLA-A and HLA-B alleles. These predictions were accurate for most subjects in the first cohort. The authors assumed roughly uniform sequencing depth across donors for presence/absence analyses.

Trimming took 1 base from V and 2 from J, leaving 11 bases between them. This CDR3 comprises 15 residues. In germline, CDR1 is SGHAT, CDR2 FQNNGV. The PCR ran on 60 Vbeta and 13 Jbeta primers. Assay used: immunoSEQ multiplex PCR; TCRdb lists only in-frame clones, some missing. Seen here are about 130,000 clones, around 63% observed once, and the top ten hold 1.6%. The sequence was obtained from a human donor in good health. Sequencing input: PBMCs. The chain couples TRBV11-2 to TRBJ1-2; D perhaps matches TRBD1 (5 bases). As DNA, the CDR3 is TGTGCCAGCAGCTTAGTCAGGGCTCCCAACTATGGCTACACCTTC. Amino acid sequence: CASSLVRAPNYGYTF.